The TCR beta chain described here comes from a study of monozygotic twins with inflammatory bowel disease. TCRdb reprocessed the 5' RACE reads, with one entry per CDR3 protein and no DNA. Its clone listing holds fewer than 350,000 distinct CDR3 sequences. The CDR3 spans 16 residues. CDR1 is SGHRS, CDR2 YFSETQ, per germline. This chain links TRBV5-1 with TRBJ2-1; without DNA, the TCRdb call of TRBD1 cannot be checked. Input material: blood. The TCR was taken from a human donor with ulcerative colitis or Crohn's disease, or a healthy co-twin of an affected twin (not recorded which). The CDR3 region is CASSPPATGGENEQFF.